The 16 T cell receptor beta chains reported below all come from one sample, sequenced in a study of blood T cells in healthy people across ages. Sample-barcoded 5' priming and a J-beta primer mix drove a second PCR of about 6 to 12 cycles. TCRdb passed the 5' RACE reads through MiXCR, listing each CDR3 protein once. The table lists 780,000 or so distinct CDR3 sequences, around three fifths of them singletons, with 25% to 30% in the top ten. The source material was blood. The receptors stem from a man in his forties in good health.

The chain links TRBV6-1 to TRBJ2-1, with a possible D match to TRBD2 (6 bases). Between the trimmed V and J ends, which lost 5 bases and 7 bases, there was a span of 15 bases. Germline lookup yields CDR1 MNHNS and CDR2 SASEGT. The CDR3 length is 14 residues. The CDR3 DNA follows: TGTGCCAGCAGTCCCACGCTGGACTATAATGAGCAGTTCTTC. Its protein is CASSPTLDYNEQFF.

This sequence joins TRBV4-1 and TRBJ2-7, with a possible D match to TRBD1 (8 bases). The CDR3 is 16 amino acids. V shed 1 base and J shed 5 bases, with 18 bases lying between them. Germline V gives CDR1 MGHRA, CDR2 YSYEKL. CDR3 loop: CASSQAPGQGGNEQYF. The CDR3, as DNA: TGCGCCAGCAGCCAAGCGCCCGGACAGGGAGGGAACGAGCAGTACTTC.

The J gene is TRBJ2-5, the V gene TRBV2; 10 bases are shared with TRBD1. The CDR3 loop spans 15 amino acids. CDR1 and CDR2 (germline): SNHLY, FYNNEI. The V gene end was trimmed by 6 bases and the J gene end by 5 bases; junction bases not matched to a gene: 9. Written as DNA, the CDR3 is TGTGCCAGCAGGAACCCGGGACAGGGGCCCGAGACCCAGTACTTC. Residues: CASRNPGQGPETQYF.

This clonotype was seen only a few times. The gene calls are TRBV14 and TRBJ1-5; no clear D. V was pared by 4 bases and J by 7 bases, with 44 bases between. Germline V gives CDR1 SGHDN, CDR2 FVKESK. The CDR3 runs 24 residues. CDR3 in amino acids: CASSLHRIREPPLFGQIRKQPQHF. The CDR3 DNA follows: TGTGCCAGCAGCCTACATCGAATAAGAGAGCCCCCATTGTTTGGGCAAATCCGGAAGCAGCCCCAGCATTTT.

This rearrangement joins TRBV15 to TRBJ2-3, with D hard to call. The CDR3 spans 14 residues. The V gene lost 0 bases and the J gene lost 9 bases, with 13 bases spanning the gap. In germline, CDR1 is LNHNV, CDR2 YYDKDF (reference sequence). Here the CDR3 DNA reads TGTGCCACCAGCAGAGATAGGGTGTTAGACACGCAGTATTTT. Translation: CATSRDRVLDTQYF.

This clonotype was counted only a few times. The J gene is TRBJ2-5, the V gene TRBV2, with D possibly TRBD2 on 5 matching bases. Between the trimmed V and J ends, which lost 8 bases and 1 base, there was a span of 8 bases. Germline V lookup: CDR1 SNHLY, CDR2 FYNNEI. The CDR3 loop spans 12 amino acids. CDR3: CASGEIQETQYF. The CDR3 DNA sequence: TGTGCCAGCGGGGAGATCCAAGAGACCCAGTACTTC.

This chain joins TRBV4-2 and TRBJ2-1, with D unclear. The CDR3 length is 14 residues. V lost 4 bases and J 6 bases, leaving 13 bases between the germline ends. In germline, CDR1 is LGHNA, CDR2 YNFKEQ. CDR3 protein: CASSRLGPGNEQFF. The CDR3 DNA sequence: TGTGCCAGCAGCCGCCTTGGCCCGGGCAATGAGCAGTTCTTC.

DNA for the CDR3: TGTGCCAGCAGTACTACCGCGGGACTAGCCATGAATGAGCAGTTCTTC. Protein product: CASSTTAGLAMNEQFF. V usage is TRBV6-2 or TRBV6-3 and J usage is TRBJ2-1, with TRBD2 matching over 9 bases. Germline CDR1 MNHEY, CDR2 SVGEGT. CDR3 length: 16 residues. J lost 7 bases, V lost 5 bases, and 12 bases had no gene match.

The CDR3 loop is CASSQDLVRAGGYTF. CDR3 coding DNA: TGCGCCAGCAGCCAAGATCTGGTCCGGGCCGGTGGCTACACCTTC. The J gene is TRBJ1-2, the V gene TRBV4-3; D is ambiguous. Per the germline V gene, CDR1 is LGHNA and CDR2 is YSLEER. V was pared by 0 bases and J by 7 bases, with 15 bases between. The CDR3 has 15 residues.

V usage is TRBV24-1 and J usage is TRBJ2-1, with TRBD2 matching over 9 bases. J lost 8 bases, V lost 9 bases, and 13 bases had no gene match. Germline lookup yields CDR1 KGHDR and CDR2 SFDVKD. The CDR3 length is 15 residues. This chain's CDR3 is CATQTGTSYIDEQFF. As DNA, the CDR3 is TGTGCCACCCAGACCGGGACTAGCTATATCGATGAGCAGTTCTTC.

The chain uses TRBV20-1 and TRBJ1-4; no clear D gene. Per the germline V gene, CDR1 is DFQATT and CDR2 is SNEGSKA (reference sequence). Between the trimmed V and J ends, which lost 0 bases and 0 bases, there was a span of 5 bases. The CDR3 is 14 residues long. In DNA, the CDR3 is TGCAGTGCTAGAGATCGTACAACTAATGAAAAACTGTTTTTT. Residues: CSARDRTTNEKLFF.

This clonotype was detected only a few times. CDR3: CASSYGSGGPLQFF. The CDR3 DNA is TGTGCCAGCAGTTACGGGAGCGGGGGGCCTCTTCAGTTCTTC. V usage is TRBV6-5 and J usage is TRBJ2-1, with 9 bases matching TRBD2. The ends lost 2 bases at V and 13 bases at J; junction bases unmatched: 9. Germline CDR1 MNHEY, CDR2 SVGAGI. The CDR3 runs 14 residues.

This clonotype was seen more than once but under ten times. The chain joins TRBV12-3 or TRBV12-4 to TRBJ1-1, with 9 bases matching TRBD1. Trimming cost V 5 bases and J 4 bases; bases outside gene matches: 8. The CDR3 consists of 15 residues. As DNA, the CDR3 is TGTGCCAGCAGTCGCCCCGGGACAGGGCCCACTGAAGCTTTCTTT. Translation gives CASSRPGTGPTEAFF.

The V call is TRBV5-1, the J call TRBJ2-2; a possible D gene is TRBD1 (6 bases). Trimming pared 3 bases from V and 4 bases from J, leaving 13 bases between. Germline CDR1 and CDR2: SGHRS and YFSETQ. The CDR3 is 15 amino acids. The chain's CDR3 is CASSSQGHATGELFF. CDR3 DNA sequence: TGCGCCAGCAGCTCACAGGGTCATGCCACCGGGGAGCTGTTTTTT.

The sample holds a few counts of this clonotype. The chain is built from TRBV20-1 and TRBJ2-7; TRBD2 aligns across 10 bases. Unmatched junction bases numbered 4, after V lost 0 bases and J lost 2 bases. Germline-derived CDR1 and CDR2 are DFQATT and SNEGSKA (reference sequence). This CDR3 has 15 residues. The CDR3 DNA reads TGCAGTGCTAGAGATCGAGCGGGAGGGCCCTACGAGCAGTACTTC. It encodes CSARDRAGGPYEQYF.

The chain recombines TRBV11-2 with TRBJ1-1; 7 positions agree with TRBD1. Germline V gives CDR1 SGHAT, CDR2 FQNNGV. This CDR3 is 13 amino acids long. After removal of 2 bases from V and 10 bases from J, the junction contained 7 bases not matched to a gene. CDR3 sequence: CASSLQSRGPAFF. The CDR3 nucleotides are TGTGCCAGCAGCTTACAGAGTAGGGGGCCAGCTTTCTTT.